Each of the 11 T cell receptor beta chains below was sequenced from the same sample in a study of cytomegalovirus exposure and HLA in healthy donors. This PCR relied on a set of 60 Vbeta primers and 13 Jbeta primers. Method: immunoSEQ multiplex PCR; TCRdb's copy keeps in-frame clones and lacks some. The repertoire includes around 220,000 clones, nearly 80% of them detected once, and around 1.8% sits in the top ten. Sequenced: PBMCs. The receptors were gathered from a man younger than 35 in good health and CMV-seronegative.

As DNA, the CDR3 is TGTGCCAGCAGACACATGTACAGGGGGCCTTTCTATGGCTACACCTTC. This sequence encodes CASRHMYRGPFYGYTF. V is TRBV7-6 and J is TRBJ1-2; 9 bases line up with TRBD1. The CDR3 spans 16 residues. Per germline, CDR1 SGHVS and CDR2 FNYEAQ. The V segment lost 6 bases and the J segment 4 bases; nucleotides outside the gene matches: 12.

The table lists this clone with a count of one. This sequence joins TRBV7-2 and TRBJ2-3, with 8 bases lining up with TRBD2. The CDR3 sequence is 16 residues long. Germline lookup yields CDR1 SGHTA and CDR2 FQGNSA. Unmatched junction bases numbered 9, after V lost 5 bases and J lost 2 bases. In DNA form, the CDR3 reads TGTGCCAGCAGCCCAGGGGCGGGGGGTGCCACAGATACGCAGTATTTT. It translates to CASSPGAGGATDTQYF.

The rearrangement uses TRBV5-4 and TRBJ2-7; possibly TRBD1 for D (7 bases). Between the trimmed V and J ends, which lost 4 bases and 4 bases, there was a span of 18 bases. Germline CDR1 reads SGHNT; CDR2 reads YYREEE (reference sequence). The CDR3 spans 15 residues. The CDR3 protein is CASSPDGQGGYEQYF. As DNA, the CDR3 is TGTGCCAGCAGCCCCGACGGGCAGGGGGGTTACGAGCAGTACTTC.

This chain connects TRBV4-2 to TRBJ2-7, with D perhaps TRBD2 (5 bases). Germline-derived CDR1 and CDR2 are LGHNA and YNFKEQ. V was clipped by 1 base and J by 2 bases, with 18 bases between them. This CDR3 is built from 17 residues. CDR3 sequence: CASSQVAGDSWAYEQYF. For the CDR3, the DNA is TGTGCCAGCAGCCAAGTCGCGGGTGATAGCTGGGCCTACGAGCAGTACTTC.

This sequence joins TRBV7-6 and TRBJ1-3; D gene uncertain. There are 15 residues in the CDR3. Germline V gives CDR1 SGHVS, CDR2 FNYEAQ. The V and J ends lost 5 bases and 4 bases respectively, with 15 bases between them. The CDR3 DNA is TGTGCCAGCAGCCCCGGGCCGGAGGGAGGAAACACCATATATTTT. Amino acids: CASSPGPEGGNTIYF.

The V and J genes are TRBV2 and TRBJ1-1; unclear D gene. The CDR3 is 11 amino acids. The germline V and J ends were trimmed by 4 bases and 5 bases, with 5 bases remaining between them. Germline CDR1 and CDR2: SNHLY and FYNNEI. The CDR3 nucleotides are TGTGCCAGCAGTGTCGAGACTGAAGCTTTCTTT. Amino acid sequence: CASSVETEAFF.

The chain employs TRBV12-5 and TRBJ1-5; D gene uncertain. This CDR3 contains 12 residues. The ends were cut back, 6 bases at V and 8 bases at J, with 11 bases in the middle. In germline, CDR1 is LGHNT, CDR2 FRNRAP. The DNA of the CDR3 is TGTGCTAGTGGCGAGGGCCAAGAGCCCCAGCATTTT. Its protein product is CASGEGQEPQHF.

The chain employs TRBV28 and TRBJ2-7; maybe TRBD2 (6 bases). The germline V gene has CDR1 MDHEN and CDR2 SYDVKM. Deletions cut 7 bases from V and 4 bases from J, with 17 bases between. CDR3 length: 14 residues. As DNA, the CDR3 is TGTGCCAGCACTAACGACTGGCGGGATTACGAGCAGTACTTC. It yields the protein CASTNDWRDYEQYF.

In nucleotides, the CDR3 is TGTGCCAGCAGCCCTAGCGGGAGTCTCTACAATGAGCAGTTCTTC. It codes for CASSPSGSLYNEQFF. The chain joins TRBV5-4 to TRBJ2-1, with TRBD2 matching 10 bases. Germline V lookup: CDR1 SGHNT, CDR2 YYREEE (reference sequence). V dropped 4 bases and J dropped 3; count of bases not matched to a gene: 4. The CDR3 runs to 15 residues.

The V gene is TRBV27, the J gene TRBJ2-5, with D unresolved. Trimming removed 1 base at V and 2 bases at J, with 8 bases between. The CDR3 contains 14 residues. Germline CDR1 and CDR2: MNHEY and SMNVEV (reference sequence). CDR3: CASSLFGRQETQYF. CDR3 DNA sequence: TGTGCCAGCAGTTTATTCGGCAGGCAAGAGACCCAGTACTTC.

This chain's CDR3 is CASSFSGSSYEQYF. Here the CDR3 DNA reads TGCGCCAGCAGCTTTAGCGGGAGCTCCTACGAGCAGTACTTC. The chain combines TRBV5-1 with TRBJ2-7; TRBD2 agrees at 9 bases. The CDR3 is 14 amino acids. V gave up 2 bases and J gave up 0 bases; unmatched junction bases: 0. CDR1 is SGHRS, CDR2 YFSETQ, per germline.